These 26 T cell receptor beta chains were sequenced from one sample in a study of blood T cell repertoires in COVID-19. Method: immunoSEQ multiplex PCR; TCRdb's copy keeps in-frame clones and lacks some. The sample yields roughly 160,000 clones, around 86% seen once. Material: peripheral blood. All receptors come from a man in his 60s with acute or convalescent COVID-19.

The chain links TRBV3-1 (or the pseudogene TRBV3-2) to TRBJ2-5; TRBD2 is a possible D gene (5 bases). Trimming shortened V by 4 bases and J by 4 bases, and 16 bases separated the two germline ends. This CDR3 comprises 15 residues. The germline gives CDR1 LGHDT, CDR2 YNNKEL (reference sequence). This CDR3 reads CASSPTDSTGETQYF. The CDR3 DNA reads TGTGCCAGCAGCCCGACGGACTCAACGGGAGAGACCCAGTACTTC.

V gene TRBV5-5 combines with J gene TRBJ2-1, with 8 bases fitting TRBD2. Germline lookup yields CDR1 SGHKS and CDR2 YYEKEE (reference sequence). There are 14 residues in the CDR3. Trimming removed 3 bases from V and 4 bases from J; junction bases left unmatched: 3. Here the CDR3 reads CASSSKRGYNEQFF. In nucleotides, the CDR3 is TGTGCCAGCAGCTCGAAGCGGGGGTACAATGAGCAGTTCTTC.

V gene TRBV30 combines with J gene TRBJ1-1; 9 bases are a match to TRBD1. The length of the CDR3 is 16 residues. Looked up from germline, CDR1 is GTSNPN and CDR2 is SVGIG (reference sequence). J gave up 1 base and V 3 bases, and 9 bases lay outside the gene matches. The chain's CDR3 is CAWRERQGGKNTEAFF. Written as DNA, the CDR3 is TGTGCCTGGAGGGAAAGACAGGGGGGAAAGAACACTGAAGCTTTCTTT.

This clone was recorded a few times. The gene calls are TRBV4-2 and TRBJ1-5; 7 bases are shared with TRBD1. Per the germline V gene, CDR1 is LGHNA and CDR2 is YNFKEQ. The CDR3 extends over 17 amino acids. V trimming: 4 bases; J trimming: 1 base; junction bases outside the gene matches: 10. This CDR3 is CASSLTGAQGSNQPQHF. CDR3 bases: TGTGCCAGCAGCCTTACAGGGGCACAAGGGAGCAATCAGCCCCAGCATTTT.

The chain recombines TRBV19 with TRBJ2-3, with TRBD2 identical over 13 bases. CDR1 and CDR2 (germline): LNHDA, SQIVND (reference sequence). Trimming at V came to 3 bases and at J to 1 base, leaving 7 bases not matched to a gene. The CDR3 consists of 18 residues. In DNA, the CDR3 is TGTGCCAGTAGTATTCTCAGGACTAGCGGGGGCCGCACAGATACGCAGTATTTT. This encodes CASSILRTSGGRTDTQYF.

V is TRBV2 and J is TRBJ2-7, with D perhaps TRBD2 (5 bases). There are 16 residues in the CDR3. Trimming removed 3 bases from V and 3 bases from J, with 18 bases in between. CDR1 SNHLY and CDR2 FYNNEI come from the germline V gene. DNA for the CDR3: TGTGCCAGCAGTGATACGGGGAACAAGGATATCTACGAGCAGTACTTC. Protein product: CASSDTGNKDIYEQYF.

The CDR3 DNA sequence: TGTGCCAGCAGCCCGGAGGGGACGGGGAGGGAAACTGAAGCTTTCTTT. Protein product: CASSPEGTGRETEAFF. The chain joins TRBV7-2 to TRBJ1-1; D may be TRBD1 (5 bases). This CDR3 region has 16 residues. The V gene lost 5 bases and the J gene lost 5 bases, with 21 bases spanning the gap. Germline CDR1 SGHTA, CDR2 FQGNSA.

The chain links TRBV4-1 to TRBJ2-1; 12 bases fit TRBD2. Germline V gene data show CDR1 as MGHRA and CDR2 as YSYEKL. This CDR3 has 17 amino acids. V shed 3 bases and J 8 bases; nucleotides not matched to a gene: 11. The CDR3 coding sequence is TGCGCCAGCAGCCAGGCTAGCGGGAGGGGGACTAGGGATGAGCAGTTCTTC. It is translated as CASSQASGRGTRDEQFF.

The V and J genes are TRBV24-1 and TRBJ2-7; 8 nucleotides agree with TRBD2. Germline V gene sequence: CDR1 KGHDR, CDR2 SFDVKD. The CDR3 totals 15 residues. Trimming took 0 bases from V and 3 from J; bases not matched to a gene: 3. The CDR3 nucleotides are TGTGCCACCAGTGATTTGGTAGCGGGACACTACGAGCAGTACTTC. Translation gives CATSDLVAGHYEQYF.

The J gene is TRBJ2-7, the V gene TRBV10-2, with 7 bases aligning to TRBD1. V shed 0 bases and J 4 bases; nucleotides not matched to a gene: 3. The length of the CDR3 is 14 residues. Germline V gives CDR1 WSHSY, CDR2 SAAADI. This CDR3 is CASSESTGPYEQYF. In DNA form, the CDR3 reads TGCGCCAGCAGTGAGTCGACAGGGCCGTACGAGCAGTACTTC.

DNA of the CDR3: TGTGCCAGCAGCCAAGCTAGCGGTAGCTACAATGAGCAGTTCTTC. This translates into CASSQASGSYNEQFF. V gene TRBV3-1 (or the pseudogene TRBV3-2) combines with J gene TRBJ2-1; 7 bases match TRBD2. Germline V CDR1 and CDR2: LGHDT, YNNKEL (reference sequence). After removal of 1 base from V and 3 bases from J, the junction contained 3 bases not matched to a gene. This CDR3 is built from 15 residues.

This chain links TRBV10-1 with TRBJ2-1; 7 bases line up with TRBD1. CDR3 size: 16 residues. J was trimmed by 0 bases and V by 3 bases; bases with no gene match: 5. Per germline, CDR1 WNHNN and CDR2 SYGVQD (reference sequence). Here the CDR3 reads CASSDNRGLSYNEQFF. DNA for the CDR3: TGCGCCAGCAGTGATAACAGGGGTCTCTCCTACAATGAGCAGTTCTTC.

CDR3 in amino acids: CASSLASLDRAFYQPQHF. CDR3 coding DNA: TGTGCCAGCAGTTTAGCCTCACTCGACAGGGCCTTTTATCAGCCCCAGCATTTT. This rearrangement joins TRBV28 to TRBJ1-5; 7 nucleotides align to TRBD1. Germline V CDR1 and CDR2: MDHEN, SYDVKM. The CDR3 runs to 18 residues. With 2 bases clipped from V and 5 bases from J, the junction kept 15 bases outside the gene matches.

V and J are TRBV28 and TRBJ2-3; possibly TRBD1 for D (6 bases). The germline gives CDR1 MDHEN, CDR2 SYDVKM. This CDR3 comprises 16 residues. Trimming left V 5 bases short and J 3 bases short, with 18 bases between. The CDR3 here is CASSPILGAGTDTQYF. In DNA form, the CDR3 reads TGTGCCAGCAGTCCGATTTTGGGGGCTGGAACAGATACGCAGTATTTT.

Worth noting for this clone: Other nucleotide sequences from this sample produce the same CDR3. The chain links TRBV28 to TRBJ2-7; 7 nucleotides agree with TRBD1. The CDR3 extends over 14 amino acids. Trimming at V came to 6 bases and at J to 0 bases, leaving 5 bases not matched to a gene. Per germline, CDR1 MDHEN and CDR2 SYDVKM. The CDR3 nucleotides are TGTGCCAGCAGCCTGACAGGGAACTCCTACGAGCAGTACTTC. Amino acids: CASSLTGNSYEQYF. Complete variable domain (other parts from reference TRBV28 and TRBJ2-7): DVKVTQSSRYLVKRTGEKVFLECVQDMDHENMFWYRQDPGLGLRLIYFSYDVKMKEKGDIPEGYSVSREKKERFSLILESASTNQTSMYLCASSLTGNSYEQYFGPGTRLTVT.

The table lists this clone with a count of one. This chain uses TRBV4-2 with TRBJ1-4; tentatively, D is TRBD1 (6 bases). The V end was cut by 1 base, the J end by 8 bases, with 17 bases between. This CDR3 region has 16 residues. Germline assignment: CDR1 LGHNA and CDR2 YNFKEQ. The CDR3 DNA reads TGTGCCAGCAGCCAAGGTCCCCAGGGGCCCTACGAAAAACTGTTTTTT. It translates to CASSQGPQGPYEKLFF.

The CDR3, as DNA: TGTGCCAGCAGCTTACGGGAGTATCAGCCCCAGCATTTT. Protein: CASSLREYQPQHF. The chain joins TRBV7-9 to TRBJ1-5; D is ambiguous. Germline V gene sequence: CDR1 SEHNR, CDR2 FQNEAQ (reference sequence). The CDR3 has 13 amino acids. The germline V and J ends were trimmed by 2 bases and 5 bases, with 7 bases remaining between them.

The chain links TRBV18 to TRBJ2-7; possibly TRBD2 for D (7 bases). CDR1 is KGHSH, CDR2 LQKENI, per germline. V gave up 3 bases and J gave up 2 bases, with 14 bases separating them. This CDR3 is built from 15 residues. The CDR3, as DNA: TGTGCCAGCTCACCCAGGTCGGGGGGCGCCTACGAGCAGTACTTC. Protein product: CASSPRSGGAYEQYF.

The CDR3 DNA is TGTGCCTGGAGCCGGGGGAGATCGAGTTCTGGGGCCAACGTCCTGACTTTC. Translation gives CAWSRGRSSSGANVLTF. This chain joins TRBV30 and TRBJ2-6; TRBD2 might be the D (6 bases). V was clipped by 3 bases and J by 1 base, with 16 bases between them. Germline CDR1 is GTSNPN and CDR2 is SVGIG (reference sequence). CDR3 length: 17 amino acids.

The chain uses TRBV28 and TRBJ1-5; a possible D gene is TRBD1 (6 bases). Between the trimmed V and J ends, which lost 7 bases and 4 bases, there was a span of 20 bases. This CDR3 comprises 16 residues. Germline CDR1 and CDR2: MDHEN and SYDVKM. CDR3 sequence (DNA): TGTGCCAGCACACAAGGGCGCAGGGGACTAAATCAGCCCCAGCATTTT. The encoded protein is CASTQGRRGLNQPQHF.

The gene calls are TRBV6-5 and TRBJ1-1; TRBD1 might be the D (5 bases). The CDR3 totals 11 residues. V lost 7 bases, J lost 5 bases, and 8 bases lay in between. Germline V gene lookup returns CDR1 MNHEY and CDR2 SVGAGI. The CDR3 loop reads CASTRETEAFF. For the CDR3, the DNA is TGTGCCAGCACCAGGGAAACTGAAGCTTTCTTT.

The chain has TRBV28 and TRBJ2-5; 10 bases agree with TRBD2. The CDR3 is 20 residues long. The V and J ends lost 2 bases and 2 bases, in that order; junction bases with no gene match: 17. Per the germline V gene, CDR1 is MDHEN and CDR2 is SYDVKM. The CDR3 DNA sequence: TGTGCCAGCAGTTTAGGGCTGGGAGGTTCACTAGCGGGGCTACAAGAGACCCAGTACTTC. As protein: CASSLGLGGSLAGLQETQYF.

In DNA form, the CDR3 reads TGTGCCAGCAGTTTACCCGCGGGAGGTTCCATAGAAGAGACCCAGTACTTC. Residues: CASSLPAGGSIEETQYF. The J gene is TRBJ2-5, the V gene TRBV28; 8 bases fit TRBD2. With 2 bases clipped from V and 3 bases from J, the junction kept 11 bases outside the gene matches. CDR1 is MDHEN, CDR2 SYDVKM, per germline. There are 17 residues in the CDR3.

CDR3 amino acids: CASSPQPQSSTDTQYF. Here the CDR3 DNA reads TGTGCCAGCTCACCCCAACCACAGTCTAGCACAGATACGCAGTATTTT. The chain joins TRBV18 to TRBJ2-3, with D unclear. CDR1 is KGHSH and CDR2 is LQKENI in the germline V gene. Trimming removed 3 bases from V and 0 bases from J, with 13 bases in between. The CDR3 is 16 residues long.

The CDR3 nucleotides are TGTGCCAGCAGCCAAAGGGACAGTCTCTACAATGAGCAGTTCTTC. It codes for CASSQRDSLYNEQFF. V and J are TRBV14 and TRBJ2-1, with 7 bases matching TRBD1. CDR1 and CDR2 (germline): SGHDN, FVKESK. V lost 2 bases and J lost 3; bases outside the gene matches: 4. The CDR3 runs 15 residues.

The chain combines TRBV27 with TRBJ1-6; D may be TRBD1 (5 bases). This CDR3 is 14 amino acids long. CDR1 is MNHEY, CDR2 SMNVEV, per germline (reference sequence). V was pared by 7 bases and J by 6 bases, with 13 bases between. The CDR3 nucleotides are TGTGCCAGCATCGCGGGGGGAAGTAATTCACCCCTCCACTTT. Its protein product is CASIAGGSNSPLHF.